This is a list of T cell receptor beta chains from one sample in a study of T cell responses to AZD1222 COVID-19 vaccine. Here immunoSEQ multiplex PCR was the method, and the copy in TCRdb shows in-frame clones only, minus some. This table has 200,000 or so clones, roughly 88% appearing once. The source material was peripheral blood, sampled on day 0 of AZD1222 vaccination. The source is an adult in good health. The CDR3 runs from the conserved cysteine through the conserved F or W. Fields, in order: D gene, V gene, J gene, clone size, CDR3 protein, CDR3 DNA. A D gene is named only where the DNA matches it firmly. Not all rows give a size; the values are once, few, many and, for expanded clones, a class.

d_gene: NA; v_gene: TRBV10-3; j_gene: TRBJ2-6; abundance: NA; CDR3aa: CAVAGGANVLTF; CDR3nt: TGTGCCGTGGCTGGGGGGGCCAACGTCCTGACTTTC
d_gene: NA; v_gene: TRBV4-2; j_gene: TRBJ1-4; abundance: NA; CDR3aa: CASSQDPQGYEKLFF; CDR3nt: TGTGCCAGCAGCCAAGATCCCCAGGGGTACGAAAAACTGTTTTTT
d_gene: NA; v_gene: TRBV3-1/TRBV3-2; j_gene: TRBJ1-1; abundance: once; CDR3aa: CASSQDRATGKARMNTEAFF; CDR3nt: TGTGCCAGCAGCCAAGATCGGGCTACAGGGAAGGCGAGAATGAACACTGAAGCTTTCTTT
d_gene: NA; v_gene: TRBV2; j_gene: TRBJ1-3; abundance: NA; CDR3aa: CASSEALGGASGNTIYF; CDR3nt: TGTGCCAGCAGTGAAGCGCTTGGCGGAGCCTCTGGAAACACCATATATTTT
d_gene: NA; v_gene: TRBV30; j_gene: TRBJ2-5; abundance: NA; CDR3aa: CAWAVDQETQYF; CDR3nt: TGTGCCTGGGCGGTGGACCAAGAGACCCAGTACTTC
d_gene: TRBD1; v_gene: TRBV28; j_gene: TRBJ2-7; abundance: once; CDR3aa: CATTKLDRGYEQYF; CDR3nt: TGTGCCACCACAAAGTTGGACAGGGGATACGAGCAGTACTTC
d_gene: NA; v_gene: TRBV5-1; j_gene: TRBJ2-1; abundance: NA; CDR3aa: CASSLFLAGEQFF; CDR3nt: TGCGCCAGCAGCTTGTTTCTAGCTGGCGAGCAGTTCTTC
d_gene: NA; v_gene: TRBV10-3; j_gene: TRBJ2-5; abundance: NA; CDR3aa: CAITKGLGETQYF; CDR3nt: TGTGCCATCACAAAGGGGCTGGGGGAGACCCAGTACTTC
d_gene: NA; v_gene: TRBV6-2/TRBV6-3; j_gene: TRBJ2-7; abundance: NA; CDR3aa: CASSYWDSSSYEQYF; CDR3nt: TGTGCCAGCAGTTACTGGGACTCCTCATCCTACGAGCAGTACTTC
d_gene: TRBD1; v_gene: TRBV19; j_gene: TRBJ1-5; abundance: NA; CDR3aa: CASSMAYGTEEDQPQHF; CDR3nt: TGTGCCAGTAGTATGGCGTATGGGACAGAAGAAGATCAGCCCCAGCATTTT
d_gene: TRBD2; v_gene: TRBV28; j_gene: TRBJ2-3; abundance: NA; CDR3aa: CASSTRGGAADTQYF; CDR3nt: TGTGCCAGCAGTACCCGGGGGGGGGCGGCAGATACGCAGTATTTT
d_gene: NA; v_gene: TRBV3-1/TRBV3-2; j_gene: TRBJ2-3; abundance: NA; CDR3aa: CASSLGLAFTDTQYF; CDR3nt: TGTGCCAGCAGCCTCGGACTTGCCTTCACAGATACGCAGTATTTT
d_gene: TRBD1; v_gene: TRBV11-2; j_gene: TRBJ1-4; abundance: NA; CDR3aa: CASSPGTALTNEKLFF; CDR3nt: TGTGCCAGCAGCCCCGGGACAGCCTTAACTAATGAAAAACTGTTTTTT
d_gene: NA; v_gene: TRBV7-3; j_gene: TRBJ2-2; abundance: NA; CDR3aa: CASSLDGYGELFF; CDR3nt: TGTGCCAGCAGCTTAGACGGGTACGGGGAGCTGTTTTTT
d_gene: TRBD1; v_gene: TRBV7-9; j_gene: TRBJ2-5; abundance: NA; CDR3aa: CASSFAPREDRGQETQYF; CDR3nt: TGTGCCAGCAGCTTCGCCCCTAGGGAGGACAGGGGCCAAGAGACCCAGTACTTC
d_gene: TRBD1; v_gene: TRBV18; j_gene: TRBJ1-1; abundance: NA; CDR3aa: CASSLGGTDLAFF; CDR3nt: TGTGCCAGCTCACTGGGGGGGACAGATCTCGCTTTCTTT
d_gene: NA; v_gene: TRBV7-8; j_gene: TRBJ2-6; abundance: NA; CDR3aa: CASSLAASSGANVLTF; CDR3nt: TGTGCCAGCAGCTTAGCGGCTAGTTCTGGGGCCAACGTCCTGACTTTC
d_gene: NA; v_gene: TRBV7-6; j_gene: TRBJ2-2; abundance: NA; CDR3aa: CASSGGTGGTGELFF; CDR3nt: TGTGCCAGCAGCGGGGGGACTGGAGGAACCGGGGAGCTGTTTTTT
d_gene: NA; v_gene: TRBV19; j_gene: TRBJ1-5; abundance: NA; CDR3aa: CASSISRSSNQPQHF; CDR3nt: TGTGCCAGTAGTATAAGCAGAAGTAGCAATCAGCCCCAGCATTTT
d_gene: NA; v_gene: TRBV19; j_gene: TRBJ1-6; abundance: NA; CDR3aa: CASRRDGSYNSPLHF; CDR3nt: TGTGCCAGTAGGAGGGACGGCTCCTATAATTCACCCCTCCACTTT
d_gene: NA; v_gene: TRBV5-4; j_gene: TRBJ2-1; abundance: NA; CDR3aa: CASSFEFGAYNEQFF; CDR3nt: TGTGCCAGCAGCTTCGAATTCGGGGCTTACAATGAGCAGTTCTTC
d_gene: NA; v_gene: TRBV29-1; j_gene: TRBJ2-1; abundance: once; CDR3aa: CSVPRLDEQFF; CDR3nt: TGCAGCGTCCCAAGACTCGATGAGCAGTTCTTC
d_gene: NA; v_gene: TRBV27; j_gene: TRBJ1-2; abundance: NA; CDR3aa: CASSLNGDPPGYTF; CDR3nt: TGTGCCAGCAGTTTAAATGGCGACCCTCCTGGCTACACCTTC
d_gene: TRBD1; v_gene: TRBV18; j_gene: TRBJ2-3; abundance: once; CDR3aa: CASSPVRDRGRSDTQYF; CDR3nt: TGTGCCAGCTCACCCGTCCGGGACAGGGGGCGTTCAGATACGCAGTATTTT
d_gene: NA; v_gene: TRBV9; j_gene: TRBJ1-6; abundance: NA; CDR3aa: CASSGGTVSPLHF; CDR3nt: TGTGCCAGCAGCGGAGGAACAGTTTCACCCCTCCACTTT
d_gene: NA; v_gene: TRBV7-8; j_gene: TRBJ1-4; abundance: NA; CDR3aa: CASSLARSANQGEKLFF; CDR3nt: TGTGCCAGCAGCTTAGCAAGGTCGGCAAACCAGGGGGAAAAACTGTTTTTT
d_gene: NA; v_gene: TRBV7-9; j_gene: TRBJ1-6; abundance: NA; CDR3aa: CASSLAGDGSPLHF; CDR3nt: TGTGCCAGCAGCTTAGCAGGGGACGGTTCACCCCTCCACTTT
d_gene: NA; v_gene: TRBV5-4; j_gene: TRBJ2-3; abundance: NA; CDR3aa: CASSRSTDTQYF; CDR3nt: TGTGCCAGCAGCCGGAGCACAGATACGCAGTATTTT
d_gene: NA; v_gene: TRBV2; j_gene: TRBJ2-7; abundance: NA; CDR3aa: CASKWRVNSYEQYF; CDR3nt: TGTGCCAGCAAGTGGCGGGTCAACTCCTACGAGCAGTACTTC
d_gene: NA; v_gene: TRBV5-1; j_gene: TRBJ1-1; abundance: NA; CDR3aa: CASSLEQANTEAFF; CDR3nt: TGCGCCAGCAGCTTGGAGCAGGCTAACACTGAAGCTTTCTTT
d_gene: TRBD1; v_gene: TRBV2; j_gene: TRBJ2-7; abundance: NA; CDR3aa: CASSEDGDRDVYEQYF; CDR3nt: TGTGCCAGCAGTGAAGACGGGGACAGGGATGTCTACGAGCAGTACTTC
d_gene: NA; v_gene: TRBV7-3; j_gene: TRBJ1-5; abundance: NA; CDR3aa: CASSNNRAQPQHF; CDR3nt: TGTGCCAGCAGTAATAACCGAGCTCAGCCCCAGCATTTT
d_gene: NA; v_gene: TRBV20-1; j_gene: TRBJ1-6; abundance: NA; CDR3aa: CSASILESGPWLYNSPLHF; CDR3nt: TGCAGTGCTAGTATCCTGGAGAGCGGCCCCTGGTTATATAATTCACCCCTCCACTTT
d_gene: NA; v_gene: TRBV5-1; j_gene: TRBJ1-1; abundance: NA; CDR3aa: CASSSLGGNTEAFF; CDR3nt: TGCGCCAGCAGCTCCCTCGGCGGGAACACTGAAGCTTTCTTT
d_gene: NA; v_gene: TRBV12-3/TRBV12-4; j_gene: TRBJ1-2; abundance: medium-sized; CDR3aa: CASRLDSYGYTF; CDR3nt: TGTGCCAGCAGGCTCGACAGCTATGGCTACACCTTC
d_gene: NA; v_gene: TRBV30; j_gene: TRBJ1-5; abundance: NA; CDR3aa: CAWSVQGGGQPQHF; CDR3nt: TGTGCCTGGAGTGTACAAGGGGGTGGGCAGCCCCAGCATTTT
d_gene: NA; v_gene: TRBV15; j_gene: TRBJ2-2; abundance: NA; CDR3aa: CATSRELRTRGELFF; CDR3nt: TGTGCCACCAGCAGAGAGCTCCGCACTAGGGGGGAGCTGTTTTTT
d_gene: TRBD1; v_gene: TRBV6-4; j_gene: TRBJ2-1; abundance: NA; CDR3aa: CASSRTGGYNEQFF; CDR3nt: TGTGCCAGCAGTAGGACAGGGGGCTACAATGAGCAGTTCTTC
d_gene: NA; v_gene: TRBV7-2; j_gene: TRBJ1-2; abundance: NA; CDR3aa: CASNVIAARGYTF; CDR3nt: TGTGCCAGCAACGTCATAGCCGCCCGAGGCTACACCTTC
d_gene: NA; v_gene: TRBV5-1; j_gene: TRBJ2-1; abundance: NA; CDR3aa: CASGPRDFTYNEQFF; CDR3nt: TGCGCCAGCGGCCCCCGGGACTTCACCTACAATGAGCAGTTCTTC
d_gene: NA; v_gene: TRBV9; j_gene: TRBJ2-2; abundance: once; CDR3aa: CASSAAGTHTGELFF; CDR3nt: TGTGCCAGCAGCGCCGCAGGTACGCACACCGGGGAGCTGTTTTTT
d_gene: NA; v_gene: TRBV5-1; j_gene: TRBJ2-5; abundance: NA; CDR3aa: CASSPTGYQETQYF; CDR3nt: TGCGCCAGCAGCCCCACAGGTTACCAAGAGACCCAGTACTTC
d_gene: TRBD1; v_gene: TRBV7-2; j_gene: TRBJ1-2; abundance: NA; CDR3aa: CASSQRQGSHAGYTF; CDR3nt: TGTGCCAGCAGCCAACGACAGGGCTCTCATGCCGGCTACACCTTC
d_gene: TRBD1; v_gene: TRBV5-1; j_gene: TRBJ2-1; abundance: NA; CDR3aa: CASSGTGGSGEQFF; CDR3nt: TGCGCCAGCTCCGGGACAGGCGGTTCAGGAGAGCAGTTCTTC
d_gene: TRBD1; v_gene: TRBV5-1; j_gene: TRBJ1-5; abundance: NA; CDR3aa: CASSLAGTGNQPQHF; CDR3nt: TGCGCCAGCAGCTTGGCCGGGACAGGCAATCAGCCCCAGCATTTT
d_gene: NA; v_gene: TRBV11-3; j_gene: TRBJ2-1; abundance: NA; CDR3aa: CASSAAPGYNEQFF; CDR3nt: TGTGCCAGCAGCGCGGCCCCAGGCTACAATGAGCAGTTCTTC
d_gene: TRBD2; v_gene: TRBV9; j_gene: TRBJ2-7; abundance: NA; CDR3aa: CASSPNSGEIPYEQYF; CDR3nt: TGTGCCAGCAGCCCCAACAGCGGGGAAATCCCCTACGAGCAGTACTTC
d_gene: TRBD1; v_gene: TRBV27; j_gene: TRBJ2-7; abundance: NA; CDR3aa: CASSLFGQGAVYEQYF; CDR3nt: TGTGCCAGCAGTTTATTCGGACAGGGGGCAGTATACGAGCAGTACTTC
d_gene: NA; v_gene: TRBV5-4; j_gene: TRBJ1-2; abundance: NA; CDR3aa: CASSLAMAGTLYGYTF; CDR3nt: TGTGCCAGCAGCTTGGCCATGGCAGGGACGTTGTATGGCTACACCTTC
d_gene: NA; v_gene: TRBV6-1; j_gene: TRBJ1-4; abundance: NA; CDR3aa: CASSETGEGKLFF; CDR3nt: TGTGCCAGCAGTGAAACGGGGGAGGGAAAACTGTTTTTT
d_gene: TRBD1; v_gene: TRBV27; j_gene: TRBJ2-7; abundance: NA; CDR3aa: CASYGQGVDEQYF; CDR3nt: TGTGCCAGCTACGGACAGGGTGTTGACGAGCAGTACTTC
d_gene: NA; v_gene: TRBV27; j_gene: TRBJ1-2; abundance: NA; CDR3aa: CASSLSTGNYGYTF; CDR3nt: TGTGCCAGCAGTTTATCGACGGGTAACTATGGCTACACCTTC
d_gene: NA; v_gene: TRBV21-1; j_gene: TRBJ2-7; abundance: NA; CDR3aa: CASRGAYPYEQYF; CDR3nt: TGTGCCAGCAGAGGGGCTTACCCCTACGAGCAGTACTTC
d_gene: NA; v_gene: TRBV27; j_gene: TRBJ1-2; abundance: NA; CDR3aa: CASRIGQGEINYGYTF; CDR3nt: TGTGCCAGCAGGATTGGGCAGGGTGAGATTAACTATGGCTACACCTTC